The 13 T cell receptor beta chains given below trace back to one sample, sequenced in a study of shared clonotypes between healthy human individuals. Measured with immunoSEQ multiplex PCR; TCRdb has only the in-frame clones, and not every one. The sample has some 2 million clones, 85% to 95% seen once. Sequencing was carried out using naive CD4+ T cells sorted from blood. The subset here: CD45RA+ positively selected. The receptors derive from a man aged 18 to 29 in good health.

The chain recombines TRBV6-5 with TRBJ2-1; perhaps TRBD2 as D (5 bases). Trimming took off 8 bases at V and 3 bases at J, with 11 bases between the two ends. CDR3 length: 13 residues. CDR1 is MNHEY, CDR2 SVGAGI, per germline. Written as DNA, the CDR3 is TGTGCCAGCGGGGAGAGCGACTACAATGAGCAGTTCTTC. Translation gives CASGESDYNEQFF.

This chain links TRBV10-2 with TRBJ1-2; tentatively, D is TRBD1 (6 bases). The germline V gene has CDR1 WSHSY and CDR2 SAAADI. V shed 10 bases and J shed 4 bases, with 10 bases lying between them. CDR3 size: 11 residues. The CDR3 nucleotides read TGCGCCACTGGGGACACCTATGGCTACACCTTC. The encoded protein is CATGDTYGYTF.

This chain links TRBV7-2 with TRBJ2-5; D tentatively fits TRBD1 or TRBD2 (5 bases each). CDR1 and CDR2 from the germline V gene are SGHTA and FQGNSA. This CDR3 is built from 15 residues. The V end lost 2 bases, the J end lost 5 bases, and 15 bases lay between the germline ends. The CDR3 protein is CASSLSGNKGETQYF. In nucleotides, the CDR3 is TGTGCCAGCAGCTTATCGGGGAATAAGGGGGAGACCCAGTACTTC.

The V gene is TRBV10-3, the J gene TRBJ2-1; 8 positions match TRBD2. Unmatched junction bases numbered 7, after V lost 6 bases and J lost 3 bases. There are 15 residues in the CDR3. Germline V CDR1 and CDR2: ENHRY, SYGVKD. CDR3 loop: CAISDLAGLYNEQFF. The CDR3 DNA sequence: TGTGCCATCAGCGACCTAGCGGGTCTCTACAATGAGCAGTTCTTC.

Here the CDR3 DNA reads TGTGCCAGCAATCCCTGGAGGGGGACTGAAGCTTTCTTT. Translation gives CASNPWRGTEAFF. The rearrangement uses TRBV2 and TRBJ1-1; D possibly corresponds to TRBD1 (6 bases). Trimming stripped 7 bases from V and 5 bases from J, with 14 bases between. The CDR3 has 13 amino acids. The germline V gene encodes CDR1 SNHLY and CDR2 FYNNEI.

CDR3 sequence: CASRGTGGTPASTDTQYF. CDR3 coding DNA: TGTGCCAGTAGGGGCACAGGGGGAACCCCTGCTAGCACAGATACGCAGTATTTT. This chain joins TRBV19 and TRBJ2-3, with TRBD1 identical over 8 bases. J gave up 0 bases and V 6 bases, and 14 bases lay outside the gene matches. Germline V CDR1 and CDR2: LNHDA, SQIVND (reference sequence). The CDR3 runs to 18 residues.

Details on this clone: Germline is not matched at one junction end, which may reflect a read error. The genes are TRBV18 and TRBJ2-2; no clear D. The CDR3 has 16 residues. Germline CDR1 and CDR2: KGHSH and LQKENI. The CDR3 region is CASSPRVGSDTGELFF. The DNA for the CDR3 is TGTGCCAGCTCCCCACGCGTGGGGTCGGACACCGGGGAGCTGTTTTTT. The full variable domain, its missing parts supplied by reference TRBV18 and TRBJ2-2, is NAGVMQNPRHLVRRRGQEARLRCSPMKGHSHVYWYRQLPEEGLKFMVYLQKENIIDESGMPKERFSAEFPKEGPSILRIQQVVRGDSAAYFCASSPRVGSDTGELFFGEGSRLTVL.

The rearrangement uses TRBV6-6 and TRBJ2-7; D perhaps matches TRBD1 (5 bases). The CDR3 covers 13 residues. Deletions cut 6 bases from V and 5 bases from J, with 14 bases between. The V gene's germline CDR1 is MNHNY and CDR2 SVGAGI (reference sequence). In DNA form, the CDR3 reads TGTGCCAGCAGCAGGCAGGGTTCCCACGAGCAGTACTTC. This translates into CASSRQGSHEQYF.

The chain couples TRBV6-5 to TRBJ1-2; D is possibly TRBD1 (6 bases). Germline CDR1 MNHEY, CDR2 SVGAGI. The CDR3 runs 15 residues. V lost 5 bases to trimming and J lost 4 bases, with 17 bases between them. CDR3 sequence (DNA): TGTGCCAGCAGTATCTTAACAGGGCCCCCCTATGGCTACACCTTC. Protein: CASSILTGPPYGYTF.

On this clone itself: A much larger clone lies one base from this, so it may be a read error. This sequence joins TRBV18 and TRBJ1-5; 11 bases fit TRBD1. In germline, CDR1 is KGHSH, CDR2 LQKENI. The CDR3 runs 17 residues. CDR3 loop: CASSHAGTGGSKQPQHF. In nucleotides, the CDR3 is TGTGCCAGCTCACACGCCGGGACAGGGGGGAGCAAACAGCCCCAGCATTTT.

V and J are TRBV23-1 and TRBJ2-1; 11 nucleotides align to TRBD2. TRBV23-1 is flagged as an ORF with uncertain function. The junction had 7 bases not matched to a gene; V was cut back by 4 bases and J by 8 bases. The CDR3 is 15 residues long. The CDR3: CASSLLTSGVYEQFF. The CDR3 coding sequence is TGCGCCAGCAGTCTCCTGACTAGCGGGGTATATGAGCAGTTCTTC.

V and J are TRBV10-3 and TRBJ2-3, with TRBD2 as a possible D gene (8 bases). CDR3 length equals 14 residues. Germline assignment: CDR1 ENHRY and CDR2 SYGVKD. Between the trimmed V and J ends, which lost 10 bases and 1 base, there was a span of 15 bases. CDR3 amino acids: CATQGGLGTDTQYF. Written as DNA, the CDR3 is TGTGCCACCCAGGGGGGACTAGGCACAGATACGCAGTATTTT.

Only a few counts were recorded for this clone. The rearrangement joins TRBV7-3 to TRBJ2-2, with unresolved D. Germline V CDR1 and CDR2: SGHTA, FQGTGA. This CDR3 has 12 residues. V was shortened by 4 bases and J by 0 bases, with 0 bases between the two germline ends. CDR3 nucleotides: TGTGCCAGCAGCTCGAACACCGGGGAGCTGTTTTTT. This encodes CASSSNTGELFF.